The entry below describes one T cell receptor beta chain. This sample is part of a study of CD8 T cells in Susac syndrome. Random hexamers were used to reverse transcribe an amount of about 0.5 to 1 ug RNA. MiXCR, applied by TCRdb to the immunoSEQ multiplex PCR reads, yields one record per CDR3 protein. Among a few hundred thousand distinct CDR3 sequences, about 90% were seen once, and the ten largest hold roughly 0.059%. With 1 base clipped from V and 0 bases from J, the junction kept 7 bases outside the gene matches. The germline gives CDR1 SGHRS, CDR2 YFSETQ. This CDR3 comprises 16 residues. This chain links TRBV5-1 with TRBJ2-7, with 7 bases matching TRBD1. This clonotype was obtained from a human donor with multiple sclerosis. The sample taken for sequencing was CD4+ T cells from PBMCs. In nucleotides, the CDR3 is TGCGCCAGCAGCTTGACCCACGGGACAGTCTCCTACGAGCAGTACTTC. Translation gives CASSLTHGTVSYEQYF.